Below, one T cell receptor (beta chain) is given with its context. The sample originates from a study of blood T cell repertoires in COVID-19. Turning to the study itself: COVID-19 samples from acute and convalescent phases originated in the United States, Italy and Spain. T cells, B-cell-depleted T cells, or PBMCs provided the cDNA or gDNA that served as material.

Authors' analysis steps: Estimation of nucleated cell counts relied on the amplification of reference gene primers. Some clones are missing from TCRdb's copy, which holds only in-frame ones; the method was immunoSEQ multiplex PCR. Clone size and V and J calls were adopted from that table, with D and trimming inferred from the DNA. The sample lists 450,000 to 500,000 clones, roughly 88% occurring once. This CDR3 has 13 residues. Germline V gives CDR1 LNHDA, CDR2 SQIVND (reference sequence). Trimming cost V 6 bases and J 5 bases, with 10 bases left between them. J is TRBJ2-2 and V is TRBV19; D is possibly TRBD1 (6 bases). The source is a human donor in a cohort sampled during active COVID-19. The specimen was peripheral blood. For the CDR3, the DNA is TGTGCCAGTAGGTCACAGGGTACCGGGGAGCTGTTTTTT. It translates to CASRSQGTGELFF.